The 29 T cell receptor beta chains below come from one sample, sequenced in a study of regulatory T cells in long-lasting Graves disease. For TCR beta, libraries came from iRepertoire HTBI primers and Arm-PCR of CDR3 regions. One entry per CDR3 protein results from TCRdb running MiXCR on the multiplex PCR reads. The sample lists roughly 530,000 distinct CDR3 sequences; 15% to 20% were seen once. The time point denotes: newly diagnosed GD, antithyroid drugs for less than 3 months. PBMC-derived RNA was used for the TCR library. These data were also reused for a study on T cells in Graves' hyperthyroidism and ophthalmopathy.

The sample consisted of peripheral blood mononuclear cells (PBMCs), taken at new diagnosis, from a patient treated with antithyroid drugs. The receptors stem from a woman between 40 and 65 years old with Graves disease.

This clonotype has only a few counts. This chain uses TRBV25-1 with TRBJ1-4; 7 positions match TRBD1. V dropped 8 bases and J dropped 7; count of bases not matched to a gene: 13. There are 15 residues in the CDR3. The V gene's germline CDR1 is MGHDK and CDR2 SYGVNS. In DNA, the CDR3 is TGTGCCAGCTACGGGACAGCCGCCCGAGGTGAAAAACTGTTTTTT. Amino acid sequence: CASYGTAARGEKLFF.

About this clonotype: An end of the junction differs from the germline gene, which may be a read error. The chain employs TRBV19 and TRBJ2-1; no clear D. This CDR3 has 14 residues. Germline CDR1 reads LNHDA; CDR2 reads SQIVND (reference sequence). For the CDR3, the DNA is TGCGCCAGTAGTATTCAGCCCCTTTTGGGAGAGCAGTTCTTC. Protein: CASSIQPLLGEQFF.

This clonotype was seen many times. This rearrangement joins TRBV2 to TRBJ1-1, with 9 nucleotides matching TRBD1. This CDR3 has 15 amino acids. V dropped 3 bases and J dropped 6; count of bases not matched to a gene: 8. Per the germline V gene, CDR1 is SNHLY and CDR2 is FYNNEI. The CDR3, as DNA: TGTGCCAGCAGTGATTCGGGACAGGGCTTGTCTGAAGCTTTCTTT. It specifies CASSDSGQGLSEAFF.

The V gene is TRBV6-1, the J gene TRBJ1-5; D is ambiguous. The germline V gene encodes CDR1 MNHNS and CDR2 SASEGT. The CDR3 consists of 13 residues. Trimming took off 1 base at V and 9 bases at J, with 10 bases between the two ends. CDR3 coding DNA: TGTGCCAGCAGTGAAGAGCCTAAGAGGCCCCAGCATTTT. It yields the protein CASSEEPKRPQHF.

This clonotype was detected many times. The chain couples TRBV3-1 to TRBJ2-2; TRBD2 might be the D (5 bases). CDR3 length: 15 amino acids. Deletions cut 4 bases from V and 3 bases from J, with 12 bases between. Germline V gene data show CDR1 as LGHDT and CDR2 as YNNKEL (reference sequence). In DNA form, the CDR3 reads TGTGCCAGCAGCCGTAGCGAGATTTACACCGGGGAGCTGTTTTTT. Protein: CASSRSEIYTGELFF.

The V call is TRBV6-1, the J call TRBJ1-2; D might be TRBD1 (6 bases). V lost 7 bases and J lost 3, with 12 bases in between. Looked up from germline, CDR1 is MNHNS and CDR2 is SASEGT. The CDR3 sequence is 13 residues long. CDR3 protein: CASNGQTDYGYTF. Here the CDR3 DNA reads TGTGCCAGCAACGGACAGACCGACTATGGCTACACCTTC.

This clonotype turned up a few times. V and J are TRBV4-1 and TRBJ2-1; 8 bases are a match to TRBD2. This CDR3 is 15 amino acids long. The J segment lost 0 bases and the V segment lost 3 bases, leaving 1 base of the junction unmatched. Germline CDR1 reads MGHRA; CDR2 reads YSYEKL. The CDR3 DNA follows: TGCGCCAGCAGCCAGCGGGGGGACTCCTACAATGAGCAGTTCTTC. It is translated as CASSQRGDSYNEQFF.

This chain links TRBV28 with TRBJ1-2; TRBD1 aligns across 9 bases. CDR3 length: 19 amino acids. The J segment lost 0 bases and the V segment lost 6 bases, leaving 17 bases of the junction unmatched. Germline V gene lookup returns CDR1 MDHEN and CDR2 SYDVKM. The CDR3, as DNA: TGTGCCAGCAGCTCCGCTTCGGGGGGACAGGGACCTTCTAACTATGGCTACACCTTC. Residues: CASSSASGGQGPSNYGYTF.

This clonotype was counted ten times or more. This chain joins TRBV6-2 or TRBV6-3 and TRBJ2-3; 9 nucleotides match TRBD2. Germline trimming cut 0 bases from V and 4 bases from J; bases unmatched to any gene: 5. The CDR3 has 16 amino acids. The germline V gene has CDR1 MNHEY and CDR2 SVGEGT. In DNA, the CDR3 is TGTGCCAGCAGTTACTCGATGCGGGGGGGCGCAGATACGCAGTATTTT. This codes for CASSYSMRGGADTQYF.

This clonotype has ten or more counts. The V and J genes are TRBV11-2 and TRBJ2-7; D is possibly TRBD2 (7 bases). The CDR3 consists of 14 residues. The germline V and J ends were trimmed by 6 bases and 2 bases, with 14 bases remaining between them. Germline lookup yields CDR1 SGHAT and CDR2 FQNNGV. The CDR3 nucleotides read TGTGCCAGCAGTCTTAAGGGGGGGCCCTACGAGCAGTACTTC. As protein: CASSLKGGPYEQYF.

Remarks on this clonotype: A much larger clone lies one base from this, so it may be a read error. This chain links TRBV20-1 with TRBJ1-5; weak D call: TRBD1 (5 bases). CDR1 is DFQATT, CDR2 SNEGSKA, per germline (reference sequence). The CDR3 length is 13 residues. The CDR3 coding sequence is TGCGGTGCTAGAGAAGGGACCGGAACACCCCAGCATTTT. This encodes CGAREGTGTPQHF.

This clonotype was seen ten or more times. The CDR3 loop is CASSLFGTGESEQYF. The CDR3, as DNA: TGTGCCAGCAGTCTTTTTGGGACAGGGGAGTCCGAGCAGTACTTC. This chain uses TRBV2 with TRBJ2-7; 10 positions agree with TRBD1. This CDR3 is built from 15 residues. Trimming at V came to 5 bases and at J to 6 bases, leaving 10 bases not matched to a gene. Germline loops: CDR1 SNHLY, CDR2 FYNNEI.

This clonotype has only a few counts. The chain uses TRBV7-8 and TRBJ2-7; TRBD1 or TRBD2 may be the D gene (5 bases each). V lost 8 bases to trimming and J lost 3 bases, with 14 bases between them. The CDR3 is 13 residues long. Germline CDR1 reads SGHVS; CDR2 reads FQNEAQ. The CDR3 DNA follows: TGTGCCAGCGGCTCAGGGAGACTCTACGAGCAGTACTTC. As protein: CASGSGRLYEQYF.

This clonotype was counted ten times or more. The gene calls are TRBV2 and TRBJ2-7; 9 bases line up with TRBD2. Germline CDR1 is SNHLY and CDR2 is FYNNEI. The CDR3 spans 12 residues. V lost 10 bases and J lost 1; bases outside the gene matches: 2. The CDR3 nucleotides read TGTGCCACGGGACTAGCTTCCTACGAGCAGTACTTC. Protein sequence: CATGLASYEQYF.

Turning to this clonotype: A far more abundant clone sits one base away, making this likely a read error. The chain links TRBV28 to TRBJ2-5; 11 bases align to TRBD2. J was trimmed by 5 bases and V by 6 bases; bases with no gene match: 5. This CDR3 contains 14 residues. Germline values: CDR1 MDHEN, CDR2 SYDVKM. CDR3 DNA sequence: TGTGCCAGCAGCCCAACTAGCGGGAGTGAGACCCAGTACTTC. Translating gives CASSPTSGSETQYF.

The V and J genes are TRBV19 and TRBJ2-2; 9 nucleotides agree with TRBD2. Trimming cost V 9 bases and J 6 bases; bases outside gene matches: 11. Germline loops: CDR1 LNHDA, CDR2 SQIVND (reference sequence). The CDR3 sequence is 15 residues long. The CDR3: CASEPPGLASGELFF. The CDR3 DNA sequence: TGTGCCAGCGAGCCGCCGGGACTAGCCTCCGGGGAGCTGTTTTTT.

V usage is TRBV20-1 and J usage is TRBJ2-3, with D maybe TRBD2 (7 bases). Trimming pared 4 bases from V and 3 bases from J, leaving 11 bases between. The length of the CDR3 is 13 residues. Germline V CDR1 and CDR2: DFQATT, SNEGSKA (reference sequence). Here the CDR3 DNA reads TGCAGTGCTAAGGGGGAGGGAACAGATACGCAGTATTTT. This translates into CSAKGEGTDTQYF.

This rearrangement joins TRBV12-3 or TRBV12-4 to TRBJ2-5; unclear D gene. The length of the CDR3 is 11 residues. V was shortened by 7 bases and J by 4 bases, with 7 bases between the two germline ends. CDR3 bases: TGTGCCAGCACCATCCCAGAGACCCAGTACTTC. Its translation is CASTIPETQYF.

V gene TRBV7-2 combines with J gene TRBJ1-3, with 7 bases lining up with TRBD1. With 1 base clipped from V and 0 bases from J, the junction kept 3 bases outside the gene matches. This CDR3 comprises 16 residues. Germline CDR1 SGHTA, CDR2 FQGNSA. DNA of the CDR3: TGTGCCAGCAGCTTAGAGGCAGGGGGCTCTGGAAACACCATATATTTT. It codes for CASSLEAGGSGNTIYF.

This clonotype was counted a single time. This sequence joins TRBV9 and TRBJ2-1; D perhaps matches TRBD1 (6 bases). The germline CDR1 and CDR2 sequences are SGDLS and YYNGEE. The CDR3 sequence is 15 residues long. V lost 1 base and J lost 2, with 10 bases in between. CDR3 sequence: CASSVYRATYNEQFF. CDR3 coding DNA: TGTGCCAGCAGCGTATACAGGGCTACCTACAATGAGCAGTTCTTC.

The chain carries TRBV6-5 and TRBJ2-4, with D possibly matching TRBD1 (6 bases). Trimming removed 2 bases at V and 10 bases at J, with 15 bases between. Germline values: CDR1 MNHEY, CDR2 SVGAGI. The CDR3 length is 14 residues. The CDR3, as DNA: TGTGCCAGCAGTTACGAGCAGGGGAAGGGTATTCAGTACTTC. Protein sequence: CASSYEQGKGIQYF.

A few counts support this clonotype. This chain joins TRBV12-5 and TRBJ2-6; a weak D match, TRBD1 (6 bases). Trimming cost V 4 bases and J 0 bases, with 16 bases left between them. Germline V gene sequence: CDR1 LGHNT, CDR2 FRNRAP. This CDR3 spans 18 amino acids. CDR3 amino acids: CASGSWPPRGSGANVLTF. DNA for the CDR3: TGTGCTAGTGGTTCTTGGCCACCCAGGGGCTCTGGGGCCAACGTCCTGACTTTC.

Many counts were recorded for this clonotype. The V and J genes are TRBV12-3 or TRBV12-4 and TRBJ2-1; TRBD2 agrees at 8 bases. The CDR3 consists of 14 residues. V trimming: 3 bases; J trimming: 3 bases; junction bases outside the gene matches: 1. The CDR3, as DNA: TGTGCCAGCAGTTTCGGGGGGGACTACAATGAGCAGTTCTTC. This translates into CASSFGGDYNEQFF.

Regarding this clonotype: This may be a read error: a much more frequent sequence differs by one nucleotide. This sequence joins TRBV10-1 and TRBJ2-1; 8 nucleotides agree with TRBD1. This CDR3 comprises 15 residues. V trimming: 5 bases; J trimming: 8 bases; junction bases outside the gene matches: 11. Germline-derived CDR1 and CDR2 are WNHNN and SYGVQD (reference sequence). In nucleotides, the CDR3 is TGCGCCAGCAGTACCGACAGGGGAGTTCACGATGAGCAGTTCTTC. Residues: CASSTDRGVHDEQFF.

This clonotype has a count of ten or more. The chain links TRBV6-9 to TRBJ1-6; TRBD1 might be the D (6 bases). The CDR3 has 12 amino acids. Germline loops: CDR1 MNHGY, CDR2 SVAAGI. V was trimmed by 4 bases and J by 8 bases, leaving 6 bases between them. This CDR3 reads CASSSGDSPLHF. CDR3 DNA sequence: TGTGCCAGCAGTTCAGGGGATTCACCCCTCCACTTT.

This clonotype was counted a few times. The rearrangement links TRBV11-2 to TRBJ2-2, with unresolved D. CDR1 is SGHAT, CDR2 FQNNGV, per germline. The CDR3 has 13 amino acids. Deletions cut 5 bases from V and 5 bases from J, with 9 bases between. The CDR3 nucleotides read TGTGCCAGCAGCATTAGGGCGACCGGGGAGCTGTTTTTT. Translated: CASSIRATGELFF.

On this clonotype itself: Just one base apart from a much larger clone, this may be a read error. The V call is TRBV11-2, the J call TRBJ2-1, with a weak D call TRBD1 (5 bases). V lost 6 bases and J lost 7, with 25 bases in between. Germline assignment: CDR1 SGHAT and CDR2 FQNNGV. The CDR3 covers 17 residues. The CDR3 here is CASRAPLSRVGVNEQFF. CDR3 sequence (DNA): TGTGCCAGCAGAGCTCCGCTCAGCAGGGTAGGGGTAAATGAGCAGTTCTTC.

Ten or more counts support this clonotype. The V gene is TRBV9, the J gene TRBJ1-2; D perhaps matches TRBD1 (5 bases). The CDR3 has 14 amino acids. CDR1 SGDLS and CDR2 YYNGEE come from the germline V gene. Trimming took 1 base from V and 8 from J, leaving 15 bases between them. The chain's CDR3 is CASSVSQGNYGYTF. The CDR3 DNA is TGTGCCAGCAGCGTATCTCAGGGCAATTACGGCTACACCTTC.

V is TRBV6-2 or TRBV6-3 and J is TRBJ1-3; D ambiguous. The germline gives CDR1 MNHEY, CDR2 SVGEGT. This CDR3 contains 17 residues. Trimming shortened V by 0 bases and J by 4 bases, and 16 bases separated the two germline ends. The CDR3 DNA sequence: TGTGCCAGCAGTTACTCGAGAAACGGTGTATCAGGAAACACCATATATTTT. Protein sequence: CASSYSRNGVSGNTIYF.